Below are 28 T cell receptor beta chains sequenced from a single sample in a study of blood T cell repertoires in COVID-19. Assay used: immunoSEQ multiplex PCR; TCRdb lists only in-frame clones, some missing. The data contain 350,000 to 550,000 clones, 87% of them seen just once; the ten biggest clones take up about 2%. The sample taken for sequencing was PBMCs or T cells enriched from blood (not recorded which). All receptors come from a woman aged 18 to 35 with acute COVID-19.

The chain combines TRBV4-2 with TRBJ2-7; 8 bases map to TRBD1. V shed 4 bases and J 7 bases; nucleotides not matched to a gene: 6. The CDR3 runs 13 residues. Germline CDR1 reads LGHNA; CDR2 reads YNFKEQ. The CDR3 bases are TGTGCCAGCAGCCCTCGGACAGGGAGTGAGCAGTACTTC. Its protein is CASSPRTGSEQYF.

This clone was detected ten times or more. This sample includes further DNA sequences coding for the same CDR3. The chain couples TRBV28 to TRBJ1-6, with D unresolved. The CDR3 is 13 residues long. Germline CDR1 reads MDHEN; CDR2 reads SYDVKM. Between the trimmed V and J ends, which lost 7 bases and 5 bases, there was a span of 9 bases. DNA of the CDR3: TGTGCCAGCAACCGGGTCGATAATTCACCCCTCCACTTT. As protein: CASNRVDNSPLHF.

The V call is TRBV5-1, the J call TRBJ2-7, with 8 bases fitting TRBD2. The germline gives CDR1 SGHRS, CDR2 YFSETQ. This CDR3 comprises 14 residues. Losses at the gene ends were 6 bases for V and 3 bases for J; bases not matched to a gene: 8. In DNA, the CDR3 is TGCGCCAGCACTTCGGGAGGGCCAGACTACGAGCAGTACTTC. Its protein is CASTSGGPDYEQYF.

This rearrangement joins TRBV5-5 to TRBJ1-2; 8 bases line up with TRBD1. The CDR3 sequence is 16 residues long. CDR1 and CDR2 (germline): SGHKS, YYEKEE (reference sequence). The V gene end was trimmed by 1 base and the J gene end by 4 bases; junction bases not matched to a gene: 9. Here the CDR3 reads CASSLNWDGTGYGYTF. In DNA, the CDR3 is TGTGCCAGCAGCTTGAACTGGGACGGGACAGGCTATGGCTACACCTTC.

This chain joins TRBV4-3 and TRBJ2-7; 10 bases match TRBD1. V trimming: 2 bases; J trimming: 5 bases; junction bases outside the gene matches: 9. Germline V lookup: CDR1 LGHNA, CDR2 YSLEER. The CDR3 is 16 amino acids. The CDR3 DNA reads as TGCGCCAGCAGCCAAAGGACCGGGACAGGGGACCACGAGCAGTACTTC. This encodes CASSQRTGTGDHEQYF.

Written as DNA, the CDR3 is TGTGCCCTCGGGGTCCCAGGGGGAGAGACCCAGTACTTC. Residues: CALGVPGGETQYF. The chain combines TRBV10-3 with TRBJ2-5; 7 nucleotides match TRBD1. Germline V gene sequence: CDR1 ENHRY, CDR2 SYGVKD. This CDR3 contains 13 residues. The V segment lost 11 bases and the J segment 4 bases; nucleotides outside the gene matches: 10.

The gene calls are TRBV10-1 and TRBJ2-3, with 10 bases aligning to TRBD2. The CDR3 spans 15 residues. Germline loops: CDR1 WNHNN, CDR2 SYGVQD (reference sequence). The junction had 3 bases not matched to a gene; V was cut back by 6 bases and J by 0 bases. The chain's CDR3 is CASSSTSGSTDTQYF. The CDR3 DNA follows: TGCGCCAGCAGCTCGACTAGCGGGAGCACAGATACGCAGTATTTT.

The chain uses TRBV30 and TRBJ2-7; D unresolved. CDR1 is GTSNPN and CDR2 is SVGIG in the germline V gene (reference sequence). This CDR3 is built from 11 residues. The ends were cut back, 2 bases at V and 6 bases at J, with 8 bases in the middle. Here the CDR3 DNA reads TGTGCCTGGAGTTCCTTCGGCGAGCAGTACTTC. Translated: CAWSSFGEQYF. Variable domain in full (rest from reference TRBV30 and TRBJ2-7): SQTIHQWPATLVQPVGSPLSLECTVEGTSNPNLYWYRQAAGRGLQLLFYSVGIGQISSEVPQNLSASRPQDRQFILSSKKLLLSDSGFYLCAWSSFGEQYFGPGTRLTVT.

V gene TRBV7-9 combines with J gene TRBJ1-1; 7 nucleotides agree with TRBD1. Germline-derived CDR1 and CDR2 are SEHNR and FQNEAQ (reference sequence). V shed 7 bases and J 0 bases; nucleotides not matched to a gene: 8. CDR3 size: 15 residues. The CDR3 nucleotides read TGTGCCAGCAACCGGGACAGTTACTTGAACACTGAAGCTTTCTTT. Protein sequence: CASNRDSYLNTEAFF.

The V gene is TRBV28, the J gene TRBJ1-4; a possible D gene is TRBD1 (6 bases). The V gene's germline CDR1 is MDHEN and CDR2 SYDVKM. CDR3 length equals 16 residues. V was cut by 4 bases and J by 5 bases, with 17 bases left in between. The CDR3 DNA reads TGTGCCAGCAGTTACCCTCCTGACAGGAGCAATGAAAAACTGTTTTTT. Its protein product is CASSYPPDRSNEKLFF. The complete variable domain, with remaining parts taken from reference TRBV28 and TRBJ1-4, reads DVKVTQSSRYLVKRTGEKVFLECVQDMDHENMFWYRQDPGLGLRLIYFSYDVKMKEKGDIPEGYSVSREKKERFSLILESASTNQTSMYLCASSYPPDRSNEKLFFGSGTQLSVL.

The chain employs TRBV29-1 and TRBJ2-1; no firm D call. V was clipped by 6 bases and J by 7 bases, with 7 bases between them. Germline V CDR1 and CDR2: SQVTM, ANQGSEA. The CDR3 totals 10 residues. The CDR3 DNA is TGCAGCGTCGCCGGGAATGAGCAGTTCTTC. Its protein is CSVAGNEQFF.

This chain joins TRBV7-8 and TRBJ1-2; TRBD1 is a possible D gene (5 bases). The V end lost 0 bases, the J end lost 7 bases, and 18 bases lay between the germline ends. Germline-derived CDR1 and CDR2 are SGHVS and FQNEAQ. The CDR3 loop spans 16 amino acids. The CDR3 DNA follows: TGTGCCAGCAGCTTAGCTCCCAACAAAAGACAGCCTGGCTACACCTTC. Translation: CASSLAPNKRQPGYTF.

This chain connects TRBV6-5 to TRBJ2-1; 13 bases fit TRBD2. With 0 bases clipped from V and 10 bases from J, the junction kept 0 bases outside the gene matches. Germline CDR1 is MNHEY and CDR2 is SVGAGI. This CDR3 spans 14 amino acids. CDR3 nucleotide sequence: TGTGCCAGCAGTTACTCGGGACTAGCGGGGGAGCAGTTCTTC. Translating it yields CASSYSGLAGEQFF.

This chain links TRBV4-1 with TRBJ1-1, with D hard to call. The CDR3 covers 14 residues. The V gene lost 4 bases and the J gene lost 1 base, with 10 bases spanning the gap. CDR1 MGHRA and CDR2 YSYEKL come from the germline V gene. In nucleotides, the CDR3 is TGCGCCAGCAGCCCCGGACGGGAGAACACTGAAGCTTTCTTT. Translated: CASSPGRENTEAFF.

The genes are TRBV5-6 and TRBJ2-7, with TRBD1 identical over 8 bases. V shed 4 bases, J shed 7 bases, and the junction held 10 bases outside the gene matches. CDR1 is SGHDT, CDR2 YYEEEE, per germline. This CDR3 comprises 14 residues. CDR3 protein: CASSAQGAASEQYF. DNA for the CDR3: TGTGCCAGCAGCGCGCAGGGGGCGGCCTCTGAGCAGTACTTC.

A note on this clone: Other DNA variants within this sample encode the same CDR3. The V gene is TRBV6-6, the J gene TRBJ2-5; D uncertain. Trimming removed 0 bases at V and 4 bases at J, with 3 bases between. Germline V gene data show CDR1 as MNHNY and CDR2 as SVGAGI (reference sequence). The CDR3 totals 12 residues. The chain's CDR3 is CASSYSRETQYF. The DNA for the CDR3 is TGTGCCAGCAGTTACTCCAGAGAGACCCAGTACTTC.

This chain links TRBV19 with TRBJ1-1; D possibly corresponds to TRBD1 (6 bases). Trimming shortened V by 6 bases and J by 0 bases, and 14 bases separated the two germline ends. The CDR3 totals 15 residues. Germline V lookup: CDR1 LNHDA, CDR2 SQIVND (reference sequence). DNA of the CDR3: TGTGCCAGTAGGACGCCGGGACACCTGAACACTGAAGCTTTCTTT. It codes for CASRTPGHLNTEAFF.

This clone came up a few times. The V call is TRBV7-9, the J call TRBJ2-1; the match to TRBD2 covers 16 bases. Trimming removed 5 bases from V and 3 bases from J; junction bases left unmatched: 13. Germline CDR1 is SEHNR and CDR2 is FQNEAQ (reference sequence). This CDR3 has 20 residues. The CDR3 nucleotides are TGTGCCAGCAGCAACCCAACGCGAGGGACTAGCGGGAGGGACTACAATGAGCAGTTCTTC. Residues: CASSNPTRGTSGRDYNEQFF.

This clone was seen a single time. The chain recombines TRBV6-1 with TRBJ1-5; TRBD1 matches 7 bases. CDR3 size: 15 residues. Germline values: CDR1 MNHNS, CDR2 SASEGT. The J segment lost 4 bases and the V segment lost 1 base, leaving 4 bases of the junction unmatched. The CDR3 DNA reads TGTGCCAGCAGTGAAGAGGGGGCCGGGAATCAGCCCCAGCATTTT. It specifies CASSEEGAGNQPQHF.

The J gene is TRBJ2-5, the V gene TRBV2; 7 nucleotides line up with TRBD2. J lost 7 bases, V lost 4 bases, and 0 bases had no gene match. Germline values: CDR1 SNHLY, CDR2 FYNNEI. The length of the CDR3 is 11 residues. CDR3 protein: CASSGGGTQYF. CDR3 nucleotide sequence: TGTGCCAGCAGTGGGGGGGGGACCCAGTACTTC. The full variable domain, rest sourced from reference TRBV2 and TRBJ2-5, is EPEVTQTPSHQVTQMGQEVILRCVPISNHLYFYWYRQILGQKVEFLVSFYNNEISEKSEIFDDQFSVERPDGSNFTLKIRSTKLEDSAMYFCASSGGGTQYFGPGTRLLVL.

The chain links TRBV28 to TRBJ2-7, with 7 bases lining up with TRBD2. The CDR3 has 15 residues. The germline gives CDR1 MDHEN, CDR2 SYDVKM. V was clipped by 10 bases and J by 4 bases; unmatched bases: 16. CDR3 sequence reads: CATGTTGFYLYEQYF. The CDR3 nucleotides read TGTGCCACCGGGACTACCGGATTTTATCTATACGAGCAGTACTTC.

V usage is TRBV4-1 and J usage is TRBJ1-4; D gene unclear. From germline, CDR1 is MGHRA and CDR2 YSYEKL. The V and J ends lost 3 bases and 6 bases respectively, with 20 bases between them. The CDR3 totals 17 residues. CDR3 nucleotides: TGCGCCAGCAGCCAGGAAGGGAGCCTGCGGGCGGATGAAAAACTGTTTTTT. This gives the protein CASSQEGSLRADEKLFF.

V usage is TRBV3-1 (or the pseudogene TRBV3-2) and J usage is TRBJ2-1; 7 positions agree with TRBD2. Losses at the gene ends were 1 base for V and 15 bases for J; bases not matched to a gene: 9. This CDR3 comprises 13 residues. CDR1 and CDR2 from the germline V gene are LGHDT and YNNKEL (reference sequence). The CDR3 DNA is TGTGCCAGCAGCCAAGGAACCGGGAGGTCCGGGTTCTTC. Amino acids: CASSQGTGRSGFF.

The V call is TRBV27, the J call TRBJ2-2, with 9 bases fitting TRBD1. There are 14 residues in the CDR3. Germline V gives CDR1 MNHEY, CDR2 SMNVEV (reference sequence). V lost 8 bases, J lost 6 bases, and 7 bases stayed unmatched. CDR3 sequence: CASGWTGVAGELFF. In DNA, the CDR3 is TGTGCCAGCGGTTGGACAGGGGTGGCCGGGGAGCTGTTTTTT.

This clone was picked up one time. The CDR3 DNA reads TGTGCCACCCAGCCAGCGTATAGCACAGATACGCAGTATTTT. Amino acid sequence: CATQPAYSTDTQYF. V gene TRBV24-1 combines with J gene TRBJ2-3, with D uncertain. V gave up 9 bases and J gave up 0 bases, with 12 bases separating them. The length of the CDR3 is 14 residues. Germline CDR1 is KGHDR and CDR2 is SFDVKD.

The chain has TRBV28 and TRBJ1-5; 7 bases align to TRBD1. The germline gives CDR1 MDHEN, CDR2 SYDVKM. V lost 2 bases, J lost 0 bases, and 4 bases stayed unmatched. CDR3 length: 16 amino acids. The DNA of the CDR3 is TGTGCCAGCAGTTTAGCAGGGGGTGGTAGCAATCAGCCCCAGCATTTT. It yields the protein CASSLAGGGSNQPQHF.

The chain employs TRBV7-2 and TRBJ2-3; tentatively, D is TRBD2 (6 bases). Germline CDR1 and CDR2: SGHTA and FQGNSA. The CDR3 is 14 residues long. V was clipped by 6 bases and J by 8 bases, with 18 bases between them. For the CDR3, the DNA is TGTGCCAGCAGTACGGGGGTGGGAGTCCTTACGCAGTATTTT. It specifies CASSTGVGVLTQYF.

The CDR3 protein is CASSPPANSGNTIYF. The CDR3 coding sequence is TGTGCCAGCTCACCACCCGCGAACTCTGGAAACACCATATATTTT. The chain links TRBV18 to TRBJ1-3; D ambiguous. The CDR3 contains 15 residues. CDR1 is KGHSH and CDR2 is LQKENI in the germline V gene. Trimming removed 0 bases from V and 0 bases from J, with 6 bases in between.